The clone carrying this T cell receptor (beta chain) showed up just a few times. The data were taken from a study of regulatory T cells in long-lasting Graves disease. Described time point: persistent/refractory GD, antithyroid drugs over 5 years with positive TRAb. Researchers made the TCR library from RNA that was extracted from PBMCs. For TCR beta, libraries came from iRepertoire HTBI primers and Arm-PCR of CDR3 regions. TCRdb itself ran the multiplex PCR reads through MiXCR, one entry per CDR3 protein. The sample records some 430,000 distinct CDR3 sequences, around a fifth being singletons. The CDR3 has 13 residues. Trimming stripped 0 bases from V and 3 bases from J, with 6 bases between. Germline V lookup: CDR1 SGHTA, CDR2 FQGNSA.

This sequence joins TRBV7-2 and TRBJ2-7, with D uncertain. Sequenced material: peripheral blood mononuclear cells (PBMCs), taken when the disease was refractory, from a patient treated with antithyroid drugs. This sequence originates from a female donor with Graves disease. CDR3 nucleotides: TGTGCCAGCAGCTTAGCCCGGAACTACGAGCAGTACTTC. As protein: CASSLARNYEQYF.